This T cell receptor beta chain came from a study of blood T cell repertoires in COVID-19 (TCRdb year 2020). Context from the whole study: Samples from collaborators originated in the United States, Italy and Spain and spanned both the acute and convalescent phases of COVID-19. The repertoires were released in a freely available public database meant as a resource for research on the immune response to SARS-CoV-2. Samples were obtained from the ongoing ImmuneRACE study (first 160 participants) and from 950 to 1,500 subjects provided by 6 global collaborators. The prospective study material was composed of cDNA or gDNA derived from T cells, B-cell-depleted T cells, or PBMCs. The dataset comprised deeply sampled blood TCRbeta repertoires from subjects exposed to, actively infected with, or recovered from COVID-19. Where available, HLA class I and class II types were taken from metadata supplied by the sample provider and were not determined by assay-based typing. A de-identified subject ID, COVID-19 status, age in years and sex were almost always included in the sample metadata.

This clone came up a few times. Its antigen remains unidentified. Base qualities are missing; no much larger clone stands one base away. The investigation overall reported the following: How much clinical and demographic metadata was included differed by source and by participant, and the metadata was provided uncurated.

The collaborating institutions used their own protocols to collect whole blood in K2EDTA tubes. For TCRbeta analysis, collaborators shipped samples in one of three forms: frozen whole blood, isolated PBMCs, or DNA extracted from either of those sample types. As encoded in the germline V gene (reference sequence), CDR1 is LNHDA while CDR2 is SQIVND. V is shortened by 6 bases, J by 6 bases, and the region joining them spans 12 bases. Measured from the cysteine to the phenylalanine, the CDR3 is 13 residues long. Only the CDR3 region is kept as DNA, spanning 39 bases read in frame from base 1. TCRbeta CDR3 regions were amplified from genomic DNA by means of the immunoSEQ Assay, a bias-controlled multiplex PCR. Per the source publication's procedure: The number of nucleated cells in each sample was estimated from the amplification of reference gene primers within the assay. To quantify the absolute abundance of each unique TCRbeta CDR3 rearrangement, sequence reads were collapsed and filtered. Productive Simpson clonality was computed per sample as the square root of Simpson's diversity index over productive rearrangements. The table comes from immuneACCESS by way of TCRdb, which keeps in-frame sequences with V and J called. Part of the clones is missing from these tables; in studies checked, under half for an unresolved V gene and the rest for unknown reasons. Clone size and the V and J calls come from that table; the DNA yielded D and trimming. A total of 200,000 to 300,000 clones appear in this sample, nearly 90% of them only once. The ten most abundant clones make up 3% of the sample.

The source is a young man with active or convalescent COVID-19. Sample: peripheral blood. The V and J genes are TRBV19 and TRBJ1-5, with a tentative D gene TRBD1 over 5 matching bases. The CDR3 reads CASRGTGGQPQHF. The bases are TGTGCCAGTAGGGGTACCGGGGGTCAGCCCCAGCATTTT.